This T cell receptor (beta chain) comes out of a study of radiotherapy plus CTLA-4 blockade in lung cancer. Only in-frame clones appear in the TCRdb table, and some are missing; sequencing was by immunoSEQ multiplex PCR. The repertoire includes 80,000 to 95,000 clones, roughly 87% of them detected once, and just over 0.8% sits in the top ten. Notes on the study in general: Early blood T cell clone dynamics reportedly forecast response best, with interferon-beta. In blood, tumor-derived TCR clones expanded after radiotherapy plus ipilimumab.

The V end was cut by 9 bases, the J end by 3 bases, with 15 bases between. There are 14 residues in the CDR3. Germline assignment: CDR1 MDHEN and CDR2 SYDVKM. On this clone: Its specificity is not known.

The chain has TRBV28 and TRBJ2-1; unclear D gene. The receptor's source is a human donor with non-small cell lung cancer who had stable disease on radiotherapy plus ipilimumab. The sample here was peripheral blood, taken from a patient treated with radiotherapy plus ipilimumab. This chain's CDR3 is CASRMAGFYNEQFF. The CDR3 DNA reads TGTGCCAGTAGGATGGCAGGCTTCTACAATGAGCAGTTCTTC.